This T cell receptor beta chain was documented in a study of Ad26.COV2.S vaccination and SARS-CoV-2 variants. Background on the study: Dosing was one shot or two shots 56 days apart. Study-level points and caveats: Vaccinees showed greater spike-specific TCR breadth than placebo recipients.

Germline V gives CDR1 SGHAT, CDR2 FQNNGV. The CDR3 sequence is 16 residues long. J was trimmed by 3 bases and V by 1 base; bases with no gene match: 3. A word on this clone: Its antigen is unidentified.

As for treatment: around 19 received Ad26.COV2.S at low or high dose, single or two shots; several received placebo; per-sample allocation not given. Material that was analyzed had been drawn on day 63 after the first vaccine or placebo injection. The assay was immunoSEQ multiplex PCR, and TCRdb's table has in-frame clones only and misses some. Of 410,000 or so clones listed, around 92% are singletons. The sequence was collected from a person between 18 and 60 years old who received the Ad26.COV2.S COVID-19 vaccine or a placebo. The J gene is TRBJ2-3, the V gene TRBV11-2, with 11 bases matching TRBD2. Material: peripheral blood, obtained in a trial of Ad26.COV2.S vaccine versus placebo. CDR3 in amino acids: CASSLGGLAATDTQYF. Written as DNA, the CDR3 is TGTGCCAGCAGCTTAGGGGGACTAGCGGCGACAGATACGCAGTATTTT.